These 21 T cell receptor beta chains share one sample of origin, sequenced in a study of identical twins. TCRdb reprocessed the 5' RACE reads via MiXCR and lists one record per CDR3 protein. This sample has about 240,000 distinct CDR3 sequences, with over 9.5% found just once. The sample taken for sequencing was memory T cells sorted from blood. The receptors originated from a man in his fifties in good health.

A single count supports this clonotype. As the CDR3 is not closed by the conserved phenylalanine or tryptophan, this likely results from a read error. The DNA of the CDR3 is TGCAGCGCCCGAGGGACTAGCGGGAGTGAGACCCAGTACTCC. It specifies CSARGTSGSETQYS. V and J are TRBV29-1 and TRBJ2-5; 14 positions agree with TRBD2. The germline CDR1 and CDR2 sequences are SQVTM and ANQGSEA. V shed 7 bases and J 5 bases; nucleotides not matched to a gene: 6. The CDR3 is 14 amino acids.

This chain links TRBV6-1 with TRBJ2-1; the D gene is possibly TRBD1 (5 bases). Germline CDR1 reads MNHNS; CDR2 reads SASEGT. The CDR3 is made up of 15 amino acids. The ends were cut back, 4 bases at V and 8 bases at J, with 18 bases in the middle. The CDR3: CASSVSPARVDEQFF. CDR3 sequence (DNA): TGTGCCAGCAGTGTATCCCCCGCCAGGGTCGATGAGCAGTTCTTC.

In this sample, this clonotype turned up many times. This rearrangement joins TRBV11-2 to TRBJ2-1; D unresolved. In germline, CDR1 is SGHAT, CDR2 FQNNGV. The CDR3 runs 12 residues. V dropped 3 bases and J dropped 0 bases, with 0 bases sitting between them. This CDR3 is CASSFSYNEQFF. CDR3 DNA: TGTGCCAGCAGCTTCTCCTACAATGAGCAGTTCTTC.

This chain joins TRBV20-1 and TRBJ2-7, with D uncertain. CDR1 and CDR2 (germline): DFQATT, SNEGSKA (reference sequence). V dropped 2 bases and J dropped 6 bases, with 17 bases sitting between them. CDR3 length: 14 amino acids. The CDR3 reads CSARIGPSLGEQYF. The CDR3 DNA reads as TGCAGTGCTAGAATAGGCCCGAGTCTCGGCGAGCAGTACTTC.

This clonotype occurred many times. The chain has TRBV5-5 and TRBJ2-7; possibly TRBD2 for D (5 bases). Germline-derived CDR1 and CDR2 are SGHKS and YYEKEE (reference sequence). The CDR3 loop spans 12 amino acids. V was shortened by 5 bases and J by 6 bases, with 12 bases between the two germline ends. CDR3 amino acids: CASSPGISEQYF. CDR3 bases: TGTGCCAGCAGTCCCGGGATATCCGAGCAGTACTTC.

The genes are TRBV5-1 and TRBJ2-7, with D perhaps matching TRBD1 (6 bases). The CDR3 is 15 amino acids. Germline-derived CDR1 and CDR2 are SGHRS and YFSETQ. V shed 4 bases and J shed 2 bases, with 16 bases lying between them. Written as DNA, the CDR3 is TGCGCCAGCAGCCCCCGTAGGACAGTTACCTACGAGCAGTACTTC. Translated, it gives CASSPRRTVTYEQYF.

This clonotype was seen a handful of times. The V and J genes are TRBV7-9 and TRBJ1-2; D not certain. V was clipped by 5 bases and J by 6 bases, with 13 bases between them. Germline V gives CDR1 SEHNR, CDR2 FQNEAQ (reference sequence). The length of the CDR3 is 13 residues. The DNA for the CDR3 is TGTGCCAGCAGCCCCCCGATGCATGATGGCTACACCTTC. Translating it yields CASSPPMHDGYTF.

This clonotype has at least ten counts. CDR3 sequence (DNA): TGTGCCATCAGTGAGTCGGGTAATGAAGCTTTCTTT. The encoded protein is CAISESGNEAFF. The chain couples TRBV10-3 to TRBJ1-1; D unresolved. Germline CDR1 is ENHRY and CDR2 is SYGVKD. The CDR3 length is 12 residues. Trimming pared 0 bases from V and 7 bases from J, leaving 6 bases between.

This clonotype was seen at least ten times. The chain joins TRBV6-5 to TRBJ1-5; D unresolved. The CDR3 length is 13 residues. Germline CDR1 reads MNHEY; CDR2 reads SVGAGI. The V end was cut by 3 bases, the J end by 8 bases, with 11 bases between. CDR3 region: CASSYHSGEPQHF. As DNA, the CDR3 is TGTGCCAGCAGTTATCACAGCGGTGAGCCCCAGCATTTT.

The chain uses TRBV5-1 and TRBJ1-2; TRBD1 aligns across 7 bases. Germline-derived CDR1 and CDR2 are SGHRS and YFSETQ. J was trimmed by 7 bases and V by 5 bases; bases with no gene match: 11. This CDR3 spans 14 amino acids. The CDR3 DNA sequence: TGCGCCAGCAGGACAGCCGGGACAGTTACTGGCTACACCTTC. Translating gives CASRTAGTVTGYTF.

The V call is TRBV2, the J call TRBJ2-5, with 14 bases fitting TRBD2. V shed 5 bases, J shed 5 bases, and the junction held 4 bases outside the gene matches. CDR1 SNHLY and CDR2 FYNNEI come from the germline V gene. The length of the CDR3 is 15 residues. CDR3 sequence (DNA): TGTGCCAGCAGTATGGGACTAGCGGGAGTGGAGACCCAGTACTTC. It codes for CASSMGLAGVETQYF.

This clonotype was seen ten or more times. The gene calls are TRBV12-3 or TRBV12-4 and TRBJ2-2, with 8 bases aligning to TRBD1. This CDR3 is 12 amino acids long. J was trimmed by 6 bases and V by 8 bases; bases with no gene match: 2. The CDR3 DNA follows: TGTGCCAGCTTACAGGGGGCCGGGGAGCTGTTTTTT. Its translation: CASLQGAGELFF.

There are many counts of this clonotype. The V gene is TRBV7-8, the J gene TRBJ2-2; D call uncertain. Trimming removed 0 bases at V and 4 bases at J, with 12 bases between. There are 16 residues in the CDR3. Germline V gene data show CDR1 as SGHVS and CDR2 as FQNEAQ. CDR3 DNA: TGTGCCAGCAGCTTAGCTGGCCTTTTGGGCACCGGGGAGCTGTTTTTT. Amino acid sequence: CASSLAGLLGTGELFF.

There are many counts of this clonotype. The chain joins TRBV6-5 to TRBJ2-7; D is unresolved. The V gene lost 0 bases and the J gene lost 1 base, with 13 bases spanning the gap. From germline, CDR1 is MNHEY and CDR2 SVGAGI. The CDR3 has 16 residues. CDR3 DNA sequence: TGTGCCAGCAGTTACTCGTTTTTGCGACCGTCCTACGAGCAGTACTTC. It yields the protein CASSYSFLRPSYEQYF.

This clonotype was observed at least ten times. The chain links TRBV6-1 to TRBJ1-2; 8 bases are a match to TRBD1. CDR3 length: 19 amino acids. Germline trimming cut 3 bases from V and 4 bases from J; bases unmatched to any gene: 19. Germline-derived CDR1 and CDR2 are MNHNS and SASEGT. The CDR3 DNA sequence: TGTGCCAGCAGTGATTGGGCGACCGGGACAGGAGGCTTATTCTATGGCTACACCTTC. The encoded protein is CASSDWATGTGGLFYGYTF.

The rearrangement uses TRBV3-1 and TRBJ2-2; 11 bases line up with TRBD2. Trimming took 4 bases from V and 0 from J; bases not matched to a gene: 7. The germline V gene has CDR1 LGHDT and CDR2 YNNKEL (reference sequence). The CDR3 spans 18 residues. CDR3 in amino acids: CASSRGTSGRANTGELFF. CDR3 bases: TGTGCCAGCAGCCGTGGGACTAGCGGACGTGCGAACACCGGGGAGCTGTTTTTT.

This clonotype occurred many times. The genes are TRBV28 and TRBJ2-7; D is possibly TRBD2 (6 bases). Germline V CDR1 and CDR2: MDHEN, SYDVKM. V was cut by 2 bases and J by 0 bases, with 17 bases left in between. The CDR3 sequence is 17 residues long. The CDR3 reads CASSLRQNLATSYEQYF. CDR3 in DNA: TGTGCCAGCAGTTTAAGGCAGAATCTAGCGACCTCCTACGAGCAGTACTTC.

This clonotype showed up many times. The chain carries TRBV10-2 and TRBJ2-1; the match to TRBD1 covers 8 bases. The CDR3 extends over 13 amino acids. The J segment lost 14 bases and the V segment lost 4 bases, leaving 10 bases of the junction unmatched. Germline V gene lookup returns CDR1 WSHSY and CDR2 SAAADI. CDR3 sequence: CASSGNPGGMEFF. The CDR3 DNA sequence: TGCGCCAGCAGTGGGAACCCAGGGGGCATGGAGTTCTTC.

This clonotype was detected ten times or more. The chain employs TRBV5-1 and TRBJ2-1, with TRBD1 as a possible D gene (6 bases). This CDR3 region has 15 residues. V was trimmed by 4 bases and J by 4 bases, leaving 15 bases between them. CDR1 is SGHRS, CDR2 YFSETQ, per germline. The CDR3 protein is CASSPTGFQYNEQFF. In nucleotides, the CDR3 is TGCGCCAGCAGCCCTACAGGGTTCCAATACAATGAGCAGTTCTTC. The whole variable domain, filled in from reference TRBV5-1 and TRBJ2-1, reads KAGVTQTPRYLIKTRGQQVTLSCSPISGHRSVSWYQQTPGQGLQFLFEYFSETQRNKGNFPGRFSGRQFSNSRSEMNVSTLELGDSALYLCASSPTGFQYNEQFFGPGTRLTVL.

This clonotype has a count of ten or more. The chain is built from TRBV4-1 and TRBJ2-1; TRBD2 matches at 13 bases. Germline loops: CDR1 MGHRA, CDR2 YSYEKL. The trim removed 1 base at V and 4 bases at J, leaving 7 bases unmatched. The CDR3 covers 18 residues. CDR3 nucleotide sequence: TGCGCCAGCAGCCAAGTCACTAGCGGGGGGGAACTGTACAATGAGCAGTTCTTC. Translation: CASSQVTSGGELYNEQFF.

This clonotype was seen repeatedly, ten times or more. The chain recombines TRBV18 with TRBJ2-7; TRBD1 matches 9 bases. The CDR3 covers 14 residues. CDR1 is KGHSH and CDR2 is LQKENI in the germline V gene. The J segment lost 6 bases and the V segment lost 3 bases, leaving 6 bases of the junction unmatched. CDR3: CASSPRDRAPEQYF. CDR3 sequence (DNA): TGTGCCAGCTCACCCCGGGACAGGGCCCCCGAGCAGTACTTC.